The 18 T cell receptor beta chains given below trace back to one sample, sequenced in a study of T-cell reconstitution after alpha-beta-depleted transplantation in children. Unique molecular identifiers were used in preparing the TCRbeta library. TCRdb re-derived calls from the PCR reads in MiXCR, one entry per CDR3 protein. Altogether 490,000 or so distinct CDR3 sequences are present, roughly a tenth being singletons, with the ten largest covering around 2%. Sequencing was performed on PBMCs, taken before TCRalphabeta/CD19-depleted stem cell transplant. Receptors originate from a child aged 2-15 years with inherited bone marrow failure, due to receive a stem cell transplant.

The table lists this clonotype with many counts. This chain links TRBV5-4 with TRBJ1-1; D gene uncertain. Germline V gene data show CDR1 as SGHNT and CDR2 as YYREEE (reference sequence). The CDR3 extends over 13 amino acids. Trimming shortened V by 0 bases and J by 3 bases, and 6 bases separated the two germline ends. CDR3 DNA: TGTGCCAGCAGCTTGGCTTGGGACACTGAAGCTTTCTTT. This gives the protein CASSLAWDTEAFF. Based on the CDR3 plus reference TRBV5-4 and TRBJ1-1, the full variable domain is ETGVTQSPTHLIKTRGQQVTLRCSSQSGHNTVSWYQQALGQGPQFIFQYYREEENGRGNFPPRFSGLQFPNYSSELNVNALELDDSALYLCASSLAWDTEAFFGQGTRLTVV.

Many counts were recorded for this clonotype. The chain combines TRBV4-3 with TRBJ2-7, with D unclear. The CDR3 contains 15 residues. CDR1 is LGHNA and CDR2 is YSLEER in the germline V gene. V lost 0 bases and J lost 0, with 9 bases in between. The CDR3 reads CASSQDRTNSYEQYF. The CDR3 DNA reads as TGCGCCAGCAGCCAAGACCGGACGAACTCCTACGAGCAGTACTTC.

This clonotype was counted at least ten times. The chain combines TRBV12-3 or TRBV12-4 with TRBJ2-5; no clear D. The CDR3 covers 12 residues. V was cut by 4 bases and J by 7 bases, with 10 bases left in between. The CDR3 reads CASSSYPRTQYF. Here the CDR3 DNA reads TGTGCCAGCAGTTCCTATCCTCGGACCCAGTACTTC.

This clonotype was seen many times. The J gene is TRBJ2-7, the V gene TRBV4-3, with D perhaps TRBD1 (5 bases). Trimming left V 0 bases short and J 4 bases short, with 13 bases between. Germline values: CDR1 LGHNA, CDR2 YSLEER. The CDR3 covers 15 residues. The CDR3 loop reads CASSQDPGFPYEQYF. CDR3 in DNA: TGCGCCAGCAGCCAAGATCCAGGGTTCCCTTACGAGCAGTACTTC.

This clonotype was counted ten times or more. The CDR3 DNA sequence: TGCAGTGCTAGTTTCAGCTACGAGCAGTACTTC. As protein: CSASFSYEQYF. The chain uses TRBV20-1 and TRBJ2-7; D unresolved. This CDR3 contains 11 residues. Trimming took 3 bases from V and 3 from J, leaving 6 bases between them. The germline gives CDR1 DFQATT, CDR2 SNEGSKA (reference sequence).

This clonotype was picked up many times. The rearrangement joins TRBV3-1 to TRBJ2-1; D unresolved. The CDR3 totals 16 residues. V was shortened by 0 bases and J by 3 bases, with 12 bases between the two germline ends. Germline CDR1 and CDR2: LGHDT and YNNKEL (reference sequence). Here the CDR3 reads CASSQDPLTIYNEQFF. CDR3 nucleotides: TGTGCCAGCAGCCAAGATCCTCTTACTATCTACAATGAGCAGTTCTTC.

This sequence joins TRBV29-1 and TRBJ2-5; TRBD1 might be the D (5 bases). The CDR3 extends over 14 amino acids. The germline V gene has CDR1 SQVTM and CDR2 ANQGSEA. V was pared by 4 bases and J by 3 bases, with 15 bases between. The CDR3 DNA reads TGCAGCGTTGTTGGGTACCAAGGGGAAGAGACCCAGTACTTC. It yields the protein CSVVGYQGEETQYF.

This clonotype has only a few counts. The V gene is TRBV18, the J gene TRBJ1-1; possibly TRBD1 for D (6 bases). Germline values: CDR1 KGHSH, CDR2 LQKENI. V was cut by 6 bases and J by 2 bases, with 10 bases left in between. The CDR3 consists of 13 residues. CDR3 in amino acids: CASSGTRNTEAFF. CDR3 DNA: TGTGCCAGCTCTGGGACAAGAAACACTGAAGCTTTCTTT.

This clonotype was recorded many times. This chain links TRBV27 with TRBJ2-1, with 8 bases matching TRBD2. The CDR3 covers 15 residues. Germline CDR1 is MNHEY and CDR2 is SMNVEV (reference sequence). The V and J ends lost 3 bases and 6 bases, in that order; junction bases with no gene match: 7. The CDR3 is CASSLFGGVSNEQFF. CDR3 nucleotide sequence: TGTGCCAGCAGTTTGTTCGGGGGGGTTAGCAATGAGCAGTTCTTC.

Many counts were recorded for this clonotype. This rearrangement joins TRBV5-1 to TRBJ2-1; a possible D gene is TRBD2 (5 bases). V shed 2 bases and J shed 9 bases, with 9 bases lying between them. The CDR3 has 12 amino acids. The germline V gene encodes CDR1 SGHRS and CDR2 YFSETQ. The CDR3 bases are TGCGCCAGCAGCTTTAGCGAGGTTGAGCAGTTCTTC. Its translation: CASSFSEVEQFF.

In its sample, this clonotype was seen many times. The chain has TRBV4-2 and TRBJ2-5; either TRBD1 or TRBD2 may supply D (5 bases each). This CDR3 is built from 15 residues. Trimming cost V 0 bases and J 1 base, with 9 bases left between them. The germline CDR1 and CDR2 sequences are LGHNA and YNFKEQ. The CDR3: CASSQDPGTQETQYF. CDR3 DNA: TGTGCCAGCAGCCAAGACCCAGGGACCCAAGAGACCCAGTACTTC.

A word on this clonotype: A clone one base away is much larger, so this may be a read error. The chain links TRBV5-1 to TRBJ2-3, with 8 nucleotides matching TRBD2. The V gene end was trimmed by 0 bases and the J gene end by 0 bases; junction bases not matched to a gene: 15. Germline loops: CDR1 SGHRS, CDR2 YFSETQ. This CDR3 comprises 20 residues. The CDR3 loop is CASSLGLAGRGEPSTDTQYF. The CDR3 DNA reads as TGCGCCAGCAGCTTGGGTCTAGCGGGTAGAGGAGAGCCTAGCACAGATACGCAGTATTTT.

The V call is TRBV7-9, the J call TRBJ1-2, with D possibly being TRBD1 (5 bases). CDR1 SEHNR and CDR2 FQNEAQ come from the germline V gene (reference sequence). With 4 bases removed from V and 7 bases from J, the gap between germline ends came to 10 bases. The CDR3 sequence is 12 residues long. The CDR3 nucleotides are TGTGCCAGCAGCTCCCACAGGAGTGGCTACACCTTC. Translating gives CASSSHRSGYTF.

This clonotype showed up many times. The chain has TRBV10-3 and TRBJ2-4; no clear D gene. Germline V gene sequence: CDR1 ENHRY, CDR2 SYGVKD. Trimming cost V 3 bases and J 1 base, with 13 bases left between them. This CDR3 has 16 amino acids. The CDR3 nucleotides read TGTGCCATCAGTGACCCTTCGACTGAGGCCAAAAACATTCAGTACTTC. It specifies CAISDPSTEAKNIQYF.

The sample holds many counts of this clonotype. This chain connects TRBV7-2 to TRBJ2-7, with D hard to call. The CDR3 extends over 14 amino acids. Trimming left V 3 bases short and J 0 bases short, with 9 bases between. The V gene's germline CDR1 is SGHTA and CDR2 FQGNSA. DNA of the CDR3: TGTGCCAGCAGCTTTTCGACCCGCTCCTACGAGCAGTACTTC. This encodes CASSFSTRSYEQYF. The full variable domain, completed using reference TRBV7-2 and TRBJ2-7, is GAGVSQSPSNKVTEKGKDVELRCDPISGHTALYWYRQSLGQGLEFLIYFQGNSAPDKSGLPSDRFSAERTGGSVSTLTIQRTQQEDSAVYLCASSFSTRSYEQYFGPGTRLTVT.

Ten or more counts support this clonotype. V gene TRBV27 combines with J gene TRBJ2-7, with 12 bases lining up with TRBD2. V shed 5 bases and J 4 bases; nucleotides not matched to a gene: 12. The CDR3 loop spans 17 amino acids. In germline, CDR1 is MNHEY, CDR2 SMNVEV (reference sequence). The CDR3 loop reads CASSPYPLAGGRYEQYF. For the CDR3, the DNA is TGTGCCAGCAGTCCCTACCCACTAGCGGGAGGACGGTACGAGCAGTACTTC.

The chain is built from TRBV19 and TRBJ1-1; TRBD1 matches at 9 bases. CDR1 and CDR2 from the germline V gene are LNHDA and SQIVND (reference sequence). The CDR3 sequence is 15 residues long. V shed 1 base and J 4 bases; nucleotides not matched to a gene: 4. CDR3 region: CASSIGGQGITEAFF. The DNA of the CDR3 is TGTGCCAGTAGTATAGGGGGACAGGGAATCACTGAAGCTTTCTTT.

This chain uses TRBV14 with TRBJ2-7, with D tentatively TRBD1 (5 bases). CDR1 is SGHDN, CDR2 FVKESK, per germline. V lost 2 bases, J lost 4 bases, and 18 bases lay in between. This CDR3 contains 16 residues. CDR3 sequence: CASSQSQGHFRYEQYF. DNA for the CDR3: TGTGCCAGCAGCCAAAGCCAAGGACATTTTCGTTACGAGCAGTACTTC.